This T cell receptor beta chain was sequenced in a study of beta chain features in type 1 diabetes. Investigators reverse transcribed all isolated RNA, so they sequenced expressed TCRB transcripts. Profiling relied on immunoSEQ multiplex PCR, and the TCRdb table lists in-frame clones only, not all of them. Of some 190,000 clones in the sample, about 7.8% were seen once. The study, taken as a whole, reports: Moderate yet significant TCRB CDR3 shortening was seen in Type 1 diabetes patients in all four CD4+ subsets.

All of the sorted populations showed purity greater than 95%. The table lists this clone with a few counts. The antigen is unknown. The TCR sequence derives from a middle-aged woman with type 1 diabetes. Sequences were obtained from central memory CD4+ T cells from blood.

CDR3 sequence (DNA): TGTGCCAGCAGTTTAACCGGGGGATTCTACGAGCAGTACTTC. Its protein is CASSLTGGFYEQYF. The rearrangement uses TRBV28 and TRBJ2-7, with a tentative D call TRBD2 (6 bases). V lost 2 bases to trimming and J lost 3 bases, with 11 bases between them. Germline-derived CDR1 and CDR2 are MDHEN and SYDVKM. The length of the CDR3 is 14 residues.